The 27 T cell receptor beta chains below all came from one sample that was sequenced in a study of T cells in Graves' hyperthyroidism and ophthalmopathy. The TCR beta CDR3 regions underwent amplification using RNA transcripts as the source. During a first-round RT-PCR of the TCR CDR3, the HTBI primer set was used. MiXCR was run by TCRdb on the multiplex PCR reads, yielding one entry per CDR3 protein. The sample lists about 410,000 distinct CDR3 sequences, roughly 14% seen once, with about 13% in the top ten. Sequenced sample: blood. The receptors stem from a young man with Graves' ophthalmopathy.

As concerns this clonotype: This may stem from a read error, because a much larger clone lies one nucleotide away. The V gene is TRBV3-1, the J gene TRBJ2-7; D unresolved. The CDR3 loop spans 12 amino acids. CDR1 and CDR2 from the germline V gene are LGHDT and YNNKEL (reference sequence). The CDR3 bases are TGTGCCAGCAGCTCGCTGGGCTACAAGCAGTACTTC. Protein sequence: CASSSLGYKQYF.

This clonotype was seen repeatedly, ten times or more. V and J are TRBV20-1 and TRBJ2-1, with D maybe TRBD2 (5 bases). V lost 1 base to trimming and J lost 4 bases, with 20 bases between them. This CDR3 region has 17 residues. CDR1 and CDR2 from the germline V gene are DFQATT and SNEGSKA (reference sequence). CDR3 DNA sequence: TGCAGTGCTAGAGCCAACGTGGTAGCGTCGAATTACAATGAGCAGTTCTTC. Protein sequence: CSARANVVASNYNEQFF.

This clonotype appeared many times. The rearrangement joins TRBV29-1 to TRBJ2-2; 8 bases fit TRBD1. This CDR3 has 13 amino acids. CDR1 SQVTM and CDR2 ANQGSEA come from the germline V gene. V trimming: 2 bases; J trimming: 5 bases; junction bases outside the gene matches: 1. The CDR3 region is CSVEQGATGELFF. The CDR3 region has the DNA TGCAGCGTTGAACAGGGGGCAACCGGGGAGCTGTTTTTT.

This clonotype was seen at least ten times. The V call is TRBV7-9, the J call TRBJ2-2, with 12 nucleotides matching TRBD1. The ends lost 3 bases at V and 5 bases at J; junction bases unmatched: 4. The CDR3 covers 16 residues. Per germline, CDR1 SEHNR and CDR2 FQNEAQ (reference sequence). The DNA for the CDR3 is TGTGCCAGCAGCTTGCCGGGACAGGGGGCGACCGGGGAGCTGTTTTTT. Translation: CASSLPGQGATGELFF. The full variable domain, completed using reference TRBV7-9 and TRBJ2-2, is DTGVSQNPRHKITKRGQNVTFRCDPISEHNRLYWYRQTLGQGPEFLTYFQNEAQLEKSRLLSDRFSAERPKGSFSTLEIQRTEQGDSAMYLCASSLPGQGATGELFFGEGSRLTVL.

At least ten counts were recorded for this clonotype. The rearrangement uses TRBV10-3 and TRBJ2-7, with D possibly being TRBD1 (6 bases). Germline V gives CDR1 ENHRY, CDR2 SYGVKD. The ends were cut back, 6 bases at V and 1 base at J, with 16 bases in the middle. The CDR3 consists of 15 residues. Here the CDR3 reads CAISADSESSYEQYF. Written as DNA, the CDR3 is TGTGCCATCAGCGCGGACAGCGAGTCTTCCTACGAGCAGTACTTC.

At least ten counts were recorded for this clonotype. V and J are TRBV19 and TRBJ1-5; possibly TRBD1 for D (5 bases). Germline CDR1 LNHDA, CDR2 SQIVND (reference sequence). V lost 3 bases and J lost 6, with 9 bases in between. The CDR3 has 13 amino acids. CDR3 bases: TGTGCCAGTAGTATGCAGGGAAGTCAGCCCCAGCATTTT. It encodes CASSMQGSQPQHF.

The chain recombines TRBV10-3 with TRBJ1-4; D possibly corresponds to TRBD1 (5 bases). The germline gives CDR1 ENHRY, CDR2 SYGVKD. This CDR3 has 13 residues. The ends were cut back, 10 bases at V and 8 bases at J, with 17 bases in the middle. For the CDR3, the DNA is TGTGCCAGCAGCCACCCACGGGGGGAAAAACTGTTTTTT. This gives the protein CASSHPRGEKLFF.

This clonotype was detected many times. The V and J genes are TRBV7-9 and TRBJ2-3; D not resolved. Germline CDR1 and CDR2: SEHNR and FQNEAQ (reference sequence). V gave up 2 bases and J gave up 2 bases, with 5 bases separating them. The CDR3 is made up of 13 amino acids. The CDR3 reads CASSLSDTDTQYF. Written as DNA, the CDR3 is TGTGCCAGCAGCTTAAGTGACACAGATACGCAGTATTTT.

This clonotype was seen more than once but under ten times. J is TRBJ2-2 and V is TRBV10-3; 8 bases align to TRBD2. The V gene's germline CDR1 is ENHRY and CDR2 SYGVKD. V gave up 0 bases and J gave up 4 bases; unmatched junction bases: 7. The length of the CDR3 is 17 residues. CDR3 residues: CAISESGGLAVTGELFF. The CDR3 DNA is TGTGCCATCAGTGAGTCGGGAGGACTAGCCGTCACCGGGGAGCTGTTTTTT.

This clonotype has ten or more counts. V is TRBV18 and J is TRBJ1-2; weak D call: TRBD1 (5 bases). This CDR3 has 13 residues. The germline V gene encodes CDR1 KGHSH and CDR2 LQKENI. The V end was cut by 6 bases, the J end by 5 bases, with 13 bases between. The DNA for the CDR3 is TGTGCCAGCTCGGCCGACGGGGGGTATGGCTACACCTTC. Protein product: CASSADGGYGYTF.

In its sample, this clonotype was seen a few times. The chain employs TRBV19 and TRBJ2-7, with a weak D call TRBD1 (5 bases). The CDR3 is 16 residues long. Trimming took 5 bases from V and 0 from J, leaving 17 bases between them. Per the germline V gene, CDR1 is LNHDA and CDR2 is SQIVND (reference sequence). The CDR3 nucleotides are TGTGCCAGTAGTTGGTCTGTGGGCAGGGCCTCCTACGAGCAGTACTTC. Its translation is CASSWSVGRASYEQYF.

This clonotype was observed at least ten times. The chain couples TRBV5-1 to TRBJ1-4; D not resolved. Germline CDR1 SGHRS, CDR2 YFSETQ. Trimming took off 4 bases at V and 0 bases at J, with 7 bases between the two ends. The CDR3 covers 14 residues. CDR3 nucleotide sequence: TGCGCCAGCAGCGTGCGAGCAACTAATGAAAAACTGTTTTTT. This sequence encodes CASSVRATNEKLFF.

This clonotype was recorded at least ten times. For the CDR3, the DNA is TGTGCCAGCAATCTGAACTGGGAGACCCAGTACTTC. Protein sequence: CASNLNWETQYF. The V call is TRBV6-1, the J call TRBJ2-5; D unclear. This CDR3 is built from 12 residues. With 7 bases removed from V and 5 bases from J, the gap between germline ends came to 11 bases. The germline V gene encodes CDR1 MNHNS and CDR2 SASEGT.

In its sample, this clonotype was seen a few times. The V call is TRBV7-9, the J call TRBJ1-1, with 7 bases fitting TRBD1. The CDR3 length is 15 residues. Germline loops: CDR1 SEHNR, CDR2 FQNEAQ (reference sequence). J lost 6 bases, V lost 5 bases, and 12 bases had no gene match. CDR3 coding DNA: TGTGCCAGCAGCAGAGAGGGGGCGTCTCTCCCTGAAGCTTTCTTT. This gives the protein CASSREGASLPEAFF.

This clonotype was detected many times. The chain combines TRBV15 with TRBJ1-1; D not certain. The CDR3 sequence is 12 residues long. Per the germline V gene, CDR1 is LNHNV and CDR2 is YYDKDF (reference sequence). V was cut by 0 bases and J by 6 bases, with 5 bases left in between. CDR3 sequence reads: CATSRDRPEAFF. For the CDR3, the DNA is TGTGCCACCAGCAGAGATAGGCCTGAAGCTTTCTTT.

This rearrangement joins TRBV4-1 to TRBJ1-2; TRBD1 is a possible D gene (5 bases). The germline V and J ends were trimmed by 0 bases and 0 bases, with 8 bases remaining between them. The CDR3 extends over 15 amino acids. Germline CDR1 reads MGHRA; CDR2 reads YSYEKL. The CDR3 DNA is TGCGCCAGCAGCCAAGATAGGGGCTCTAACTATGGCTACACCTTC. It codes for CASSQDRGSNYGYTF.

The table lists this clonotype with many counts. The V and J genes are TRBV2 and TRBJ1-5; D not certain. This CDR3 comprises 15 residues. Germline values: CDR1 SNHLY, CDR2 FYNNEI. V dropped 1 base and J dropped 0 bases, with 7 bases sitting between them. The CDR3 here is CASSEEEYSNQPQHF. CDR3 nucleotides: TGTGCCAGCAGTGAAGAGGAATATAGCAATCAGCCCCAGCATTTT.

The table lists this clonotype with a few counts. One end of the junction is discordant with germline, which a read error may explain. This CDR3 reads CASSIADGSYEQYF. Written as DNA, the CDR3 is TGTGCCAGCAGCATAGCGGACGGCTCCTACGAGCAGTACTTC. The chain recombines TRBV7-8 with TRBJ2-7; D perhaps matches TRBD2 (6 bases). CDR1 is SGHVS, CDR2 FQNEAQ, per germline. The CDR3 loop spans 14 amino acids.

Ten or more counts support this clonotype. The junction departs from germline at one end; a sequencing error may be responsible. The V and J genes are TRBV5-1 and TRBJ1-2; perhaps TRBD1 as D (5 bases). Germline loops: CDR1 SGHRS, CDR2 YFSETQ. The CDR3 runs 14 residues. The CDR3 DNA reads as TGCGCCAGCAACTTGGGGCAGCGAGCTTATGGCTACACCTTC. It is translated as CASNLGQRAYGYTF.

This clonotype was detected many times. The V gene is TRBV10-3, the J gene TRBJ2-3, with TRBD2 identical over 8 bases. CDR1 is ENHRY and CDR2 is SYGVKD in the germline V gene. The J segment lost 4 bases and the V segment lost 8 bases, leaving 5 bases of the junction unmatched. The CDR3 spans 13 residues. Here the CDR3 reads CAIGGGSADTQYF. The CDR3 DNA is TGTGCCATCGGCGGGGGGTCTGCAGATACGCAGTATTTT.

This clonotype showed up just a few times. The CDR3 protein is CSARGPGQPTNEKLFF. For the CDR3, the DNA is TGCAGTGCTAGGGGGCCTGGACAACCAACTAATGAAAAACTGTTTTTT. This chain uses TRBV20-1 with TRBJ1-4; a possible D gene is TRBD1 (5 bases). The germline V gene has CDR1 DFQATT and CDR2 SNEGSKA (reference sequence). Trimming removed 3 bases from V and 0 bases from J, with 14 bases in between. The CDR3 runs to 16 residues.

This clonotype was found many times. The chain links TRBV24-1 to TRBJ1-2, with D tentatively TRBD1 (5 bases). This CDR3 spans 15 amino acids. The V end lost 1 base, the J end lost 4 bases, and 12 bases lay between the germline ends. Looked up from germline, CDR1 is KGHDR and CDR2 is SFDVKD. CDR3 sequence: CATSDLPGGAYGYTF. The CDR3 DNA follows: TGTGCCACCAGTGATTTACCGGGGGGAGCCTATGGCTACACCTTC.

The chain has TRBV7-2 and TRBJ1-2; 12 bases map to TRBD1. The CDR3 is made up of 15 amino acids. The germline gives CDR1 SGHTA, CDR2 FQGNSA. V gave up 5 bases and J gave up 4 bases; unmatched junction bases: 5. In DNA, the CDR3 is TGTGCCAGCAGCCCCCGGGACAGGGGGCTCTATGGCTACACCTTC. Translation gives CASSPRDRGLYGYTF.

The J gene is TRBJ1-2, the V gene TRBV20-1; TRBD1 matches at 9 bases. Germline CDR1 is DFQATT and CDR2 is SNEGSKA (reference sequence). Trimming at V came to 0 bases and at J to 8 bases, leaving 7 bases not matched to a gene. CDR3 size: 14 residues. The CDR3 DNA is TGCAGTGCTAGAGATTTTGGACAGGGGCGCGGCTACACCTTC. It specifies CSARDFGQGRGYTF.

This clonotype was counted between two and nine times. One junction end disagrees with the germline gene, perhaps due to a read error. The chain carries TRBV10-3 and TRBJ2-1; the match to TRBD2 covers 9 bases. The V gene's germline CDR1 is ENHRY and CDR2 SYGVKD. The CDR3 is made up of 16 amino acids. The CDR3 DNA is TGTGCCATCAGTGAGCTCTTAGCGGGAGTGTACAATGGGCAGTTCTTC. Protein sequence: CAISELLAGVYNGQFF.

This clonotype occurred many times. CDR3 coding DNA: TGTGCCAGCATCGGCTGGGACAGGGGGTACCCCTATGGCTACACCTTC. This codes for CASIGWDRGYPYGYTF. The gene calls are TRBV11-3 and TRBJ1-2; 11 nucleotides line up with TRBD1. The CDR3 loop spans 16 amino acids. CDR1 and CDR2 (germline): SGHNT, YENEEA. J lost 4 bases, V lost 7 bases, and 11 bases had no gene match. Based on the CDR3 plus reference TRBV11-3 and TRBJ1-2, the full variable domain is EAGVVQSPRYKIIEKKQPVAFWCNPISGHNTLYWYLQNLGQGPELLIRYENEEAVDDSQLPKDRFSAERLKGVDSTLKIQPAELGDSAVYLCASIGWDRGYPYGYTFGSGTRLTVV.

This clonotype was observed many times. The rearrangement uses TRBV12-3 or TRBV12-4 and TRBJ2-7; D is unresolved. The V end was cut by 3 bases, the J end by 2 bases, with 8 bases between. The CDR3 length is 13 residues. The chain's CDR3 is CASSFGSAYEQYF. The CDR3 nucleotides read TGTGCCAGCAGTTTTGGCAGTGCCTACGAGCAGTACTTC.